Presented here are 28 T cell receptor beta chains from one specimen sequenced in a study of T-cell reconstitution after alpha-beta-depleted transplantation in children (dated by TCRdb to the mid-2010s). Receptor amplification or capture employed PCR. The reads were generated on an Illumina HiSeq 2500. TCR library preparation used molecular barcoding, with unique molecular identifiers applied to normalize quantification of the TCRbeta repertoire. The public reads were quality trimmed at Q25 with fastp and then assembled into clones with MiXCR by TCRdb, keeping productive beta chains. A single entry per CDR3 protein holds the most common genes and DNA from its merged rows. Across this sample there are 150,000 to 250,000 distinct CDR3 sequences, with approximately 14% seen only once. The leading ten clones occupy approximately 13% of the sample. This specimen was PBMCs from the stem cell graft donor, taken from the stem cell graft. The receptors were sampled from a human donor who donated a stem cell graft to a child with acute lymphoblastic leukemia.

This clonotype was counted a single time. The chain's CDR3 is CASKRQPTSGANVLTF. The CDR3 nucleotides are TGTGCCAGCAAGAGACAGCCCACCTCTGGGGCCAACGTCCTGACTTTC. This chain joins TRBV2 and TRBJ2-6; D possibly corresponds to TRBD1 (5 bases). Trimming took 7 bases from V and 0 from J, leaving 13 bases between them. Germline CDR1 reads SNHLY; CDR2 reads FYNNEI. There are 16 residues in the CDR3.

In its sample, this clonotype was seen a few times. Here the CDR3 reads CASSESRWGGYGYTF. The CDR3 DNA follows: TGTGCCAGCAGTGAAAGTAGGTGGGGCGGCTATGGCTACACCTTC. The chain uses TRBV6-1 and TRBJ1-2; D possibly corresponds to TRBD1 (5 bases). The V gene's germline CDR1 is MNHNS and CDR2 SASEGT. Between the trimmed V and J ends, which lost 2 bases and 4 bases, there was a span of 14 bases. CDR3 size: 15 residues.

A remark on this clonotype: Just one base apart from a much larger clone, this may be a read error. This chain's CDR3 is CASSSSLGARTQYF. CDR3 nucleotides: TGCGCCAGCAGCTCCTCCTTAGGCGCAAGGACCCAGTACTTC. The chain couples TRBV5-1 to TRBJ2-5; no reliable D call. The V gene lost 3 bases and the J gene lost 7 bases, with 16 bases spanning the gap. The CDR3 is 14 residues long. The germline gives CDR1 SGHRS, CDR2 YFSETQ.

V and J are TRBV9 and TRBJ2-1, with D unresolved. CDR1 and CDR2 (germline): SGDLS, YYNGEE. The V end was cut by 0 bases, the J end by 8 bases, with 15 bases between. The CDR3 is 15 amino acids. This CDR3 reads CASSVVSALRDEQFF. DNA of the CDR3: TGTGCCAGCAGCGTAGTTTCGGCACTACGGGATGAGCAGTTCTTC.

V is TRBV6-1 and J is TRBJ2-7, with 10 bases aligning to TRBD1. Germline values: CDR1 MNHNS, CDR2 SASEGT. J lost 5 bases, V lost 7 bases, and 17 bases had no gene match. CDR3 length: 17 amino acids. DNA for the CDR3: TGTGCCAGCAATCTAACCGGGACAGGGGAAAGGATGGACGAGCAGTACTTC. Translation: CASNLTGTGERMDEQYF.

This clonotype has a handful of counts. The chain links TRBV29-1 to TRBJ2-1; D gene ambiguous. Germline CDR1 and CDR2: SQVTM and ANQGSEA. V gave up 4 bases and J gave up 7 bases, with 17 bases separating them. The CDR3 is 14 amino acids. In DNA, the CDR3 is TGCAGCGTTGTGTTGGGTTTTTTGGGGAATGAGCAGTTCTTC. The encoded protein is CSVVLGFLGNEQFF.

The sample holds many counts of this clonotype. The V and J genes are TRBV12-3 or TRBV12-4 and TRBJ2-1, with D maybe TRBD2 (5 bases). Deletions cut 6 bases from V and 3 bases from J, with 18 bases between. This CDR3 is built from 16 residues. As DNA, the CDR3 is TGTGCCAGCAGCCCAAGGGTTGCGGGCGGCTACAATGAGCAGTTCTTC. Translating it yields CASSPRVAGGYNEQFF.

This clonotype occurred many times. The chain couples TRBV5-1 to TRBJ1-4; D gene ambiguous. The CDR3 runs 16 residues. V shed 4 bases and J shed 1 base, with 14 bases lying between them. Germline loops: CDR1 SGHRS, CDR2 YFSETQ. CDR3 residues: CASSRRLQKTNEKLFF. The CDR3 nucleotides are TGCGCCAGCAGCCGGAGGTTGCAGAAAACTAATGAAAAACTGTTTTTT.

A few counts support this clonotype. Given a much more abundant clone one base away, this may be a read error. This sequence joins TRBV12-3 or TRBV12-4 and TRBJ2-6; either TRBD1 or TRBD2 may supply D (6 bases each). The CDR3 is made up of 17 amino acids. As DNA, the CDR3 is TGTGCCAGCAGTTTAGGGCCTAGGGGGGCCGGGGCCAACGGCCTGACTTTC. Translating gives CASSLGPRGAGANGLTF.

This clonotype has ten or more counts. The chain has TRBV29-1 and TRBJ1-2, with 7 bases lining up with TRBD1. V lost 7 bases, J lost 1 base, and 6 bases stayed unmatched. The CDR3 contains 13 residues. Germline assignment: CDR1 SQVTM and CDR2 ANQGSEA. CDR3 in DNA: TGCAGCGGCCGGGACAGCTTTAACTATGGCTACACCTTC. Residues: CSGRDSFNYGYTF.

Regarding this clonotype: This may be a read error: a much more frequent sequence differs by one nucleotide. The chain carries TRBV29-1 and TRBJ2-5, with D perhaps TRBD1 or TRBD2 (5 bases each). The CDR3 sequence is 15 residues long. V was cut by 8 bases and J by 7 bases, with 26 bases left in between. Germline assignment: CDR1 SQVTM and CDR2 ANQGSEA. CDR3 protein: CSSSRAQGVIGTQYF. The CDR3 DNA sequence: TGCAGCTCTTCGCGGGCCCAGGGAGTAATTGGGACCCAGTACTTC.

This clonotype was found many times. The rearrangement links TRBV4-1 to TRBJ2-1, with D possibly TRBD1 on 6 matching bases. Trimming removed 1 base from V and 8 bases from J, with 18 bases in between. The CDR3 runs 16 residues. Germline V gene lookup returns CDR1 MGHRA and CDR2 YSYEKL. In nucleotides, the CDR3 is TGCGCCAGCAGCCAAGGGACCAGAAGACACAGGGATGAGCAGTTCTTC. It encodes CASSQGTRRHRDEQFF.

The V gene is TRBV6-2 or TRBV6-3, the J gene TRBJ1-1; no firm D call. The length of the CDR3 is 13 residues. CDR1 is MNHEY and CDR2 is SVGEGT in the germline V gene. Trimming took off 0 bases at V and 1 base at J, with 3 bases between the two ends. The CDR3 loop is CASSYSQNTEAFF. The CDR3 bases are TGTGCCAGCAGTTACTCCCAGAACACTGAAGCTTTCTTT.

The J gene is TRBJ2-7, the V gene TRBV5-4; 14 bases match TRBD2. The ends lost 5 bases at V and 6 bases at J; junction bases unmatched: 13. CDR1 is SGHNT, CDR2 YYREEE, per germline (reference sequence). The CDR3 loop spans 17 amino acids. The CDR3 sequence: CASRPGQGLAGAFEQYF. In DNA form, the CDR3 reads TGTGCCAGCAGACCGGGACAGGGACTAGCGGGAGCTTTCGAGCAGTACTTC.

This clonotype showed up many times. The chain uses TRBV5-1 and TRBJ1-6, with TRBD1 matching 10 bases. Germline V gene data show CDR1 as SGHRS and CDR2 as YFSETQ. V was pared by 4 bases and J by 9 bases, with 7 bases of the junction left unmatched. This CDR3 has 15 residues. CDR3 bases: TGCGCCAGCAGCCTTGGACAGGGGGTCGGTTCACCCCTCCACTTT. This sequence encodes CASSLGQGVGSPLHF. Drawing the rest from reference TRBV5-1 and TRBJ1-6, the complete variable domain is KAGVTQTPRYLIKTRGQQVTLSCSPISGHRSVSWYQQTPGQGLQFLFEYFSETQRNKGNFPGRFSGRQFSNSRSEMNVSTLELGDSALYLCASSLGQGVGSPLHFGNGTRLTVT.

The rearrangement links TRBV12-5 to TRBJ2-1; TRBD2 matches 9 bases. The CDR3 loop spans 19 amino acids. Germline V gene lookup returns CDR1 LGHNT and CDR2 FRNRAP. Trimming at V came to 1 base and at J to 2 bases, leaving 12 bases not matched to a gene. CDR3 in amino acids: CASGLAHRGLAGAYNEQFF. Written as DNA, the CDR3 is TGTGCTAGTGGTTTGGCTCACAGGGGTTTAGCGGGAGCCTACAATGAGCAGTTCTTC.

In its sample, this clonotype was seen a few times. The rearrangement joins TRBV5-1 to TRBJ2-1; 11 positions agree with TRBD2. V shed 0 bases, J shed 5 bases, and the junction held 4 bases outside the gene matches. The CDR3 runs to 16 residues. Germline lookup yields CDR1 SGHRS and CDR2 YFSETQ. CDR3 nucleotides: TGCGCCAGCAGCTTGGGACTAGCGGGGATCGACAATGAGCAGTTCTTC. Its protein product is CASSLGLAGIDNEQFF.

V usage is TRBV10-3 and J usage is TRBJ2-1, with D possibly TRBD1 on 6 matching bases. The germline V and J ends were trimmed by 10 bases and 5 bases, with 12 bases remaining between them. This CDR3 region has 12 residues. Germline V CDR1 and CDR2: ENHRY, SYGVKD. The CDR3 spells CATGRTDNEQFF. The CDR3 DNA follows: TGTGCCACCGGGCGGACAGACAATGAGCAGTTCTTC.

This clonotype was counted a single time. It may be a read error: a sequence one base away is much more abundant. V gene TRBV9 combines with J gene TRBJ2-7; D not certain. The CDR3 contains 14 residues. Germline CDR1 is SGDLS and CDR2 is YYNGEE. The CDR3 here is CASSVGGSRYDQYF. In DNA form, the CDR3 reads TGTGCCAGCAGCGTAGGTGGCTCCCGCTACGACCAGTACTTC.

This clonotype was found many times. Sequence at one end of the junction differs from germline and may be a read error. This sequence joins TRBV6-4 and TRBJ2-1; D may match TRBD1 or TRBD2 (5 bases each). The CDR3 totals 12 residues. Germline V gives CDR1 MRHNA, CDR2 SNTAGT. The CDR3 DNA reads as TGTGCCAGCAGTGACTCGATGGGACCTCAGGTCTTC. This gives the protein CASSDSMGPQVF.

A few counts support this clonotype. The chain recombines TRBV12-3 or TRBV12-4 with TRBJ1-5; D is unresolved. There are 14 residues in the CDR3. V lost 3 bases and J lost 2, with 8 bases in between. This chain's CDR3 is CASSFGRRNQPQHF. For the CDR3, the DNA is TGTGCCAGCAGTTTTGGAAGGCGCAATCAGCCCCAGCATTTT.

This clonotype has at least ten counts. The rearrangement joins TRBV7-6 to TRBJ1-1, with D uncertain. Germline assignment: CDR1 SGHVS and CDR2 FNYEAQ. The CDR3 loop spans 14 amino acids. Trimming removed 3 bases at V and 4 bases at J, with 12 bases between. The CDR3 DNA follows: TGTGCCAGCAGCTTTCGACCGAGTAGCACTGAAGCTTTCTTT. This gives the protein CASSFRPSSTEAFF. Full variable domain (outside the CDR3, taken from reference TRBV7-6 and TRBJ1-1): GAGVSQSPRYKVTKRGQDVALRCDPISGHVSLYWYRQALGQGPEFLTYFNYEAQQDKSGLPNDRFSAERPEGSISTLTIQRTEQRDSAMYRCASSFRPSSTEAFFGQGTRLTVV.

This clonotype was recorded many times. V usage is TRBV12-3 or TRBV12-4 and J usage is TRBJ2-3, with 8 bases matching TRBD2. The CDR3 is made up of 19 amino acids. V was pared by 2 bases and J by 3 bases, with 16 bases of the junction left unmatched. The CDR3 protein is CASSLWRAGVKVGTDTQYF. DNA for the CDR3: TGTGCCAGCAGTTTATGGCGAGCGGGAGTAAAAGTGGGAACAGATACGCAGTATTTT.

A few counts support this clonotype. The chain employs TRBV5-4 and TRBJ1-4; D might be TRBD1 (6 bases). Between the trimmed V and J ends, which lost 3 bases and 7 bases, there was a span of 13 bases. This CDR3 contains 14 residues. Germline-derived CDR1 and CDR2 are SGHNT and YYREEE (reference sequence). CDR3 nucleotides: TGTGCCAGCAGCTGGGGGCAGGGCCCTGAAAAACTGTTTTTT. This codes for CASSWGQGPEKLFF.

The V and J genes are TRBV5-5 and TRBJ1-4; D possibly corresponds to TRBD1 (5 bases). Deletions cut 0 bases from V and 8 bases from J, with 14 bases between. The CDR3 extends over 15 amino acids. Germline V gene lookup returns CDR1 SGHKS and CDR2 YYEKEE (reference sequence). CDR3 sequence (DNA): TGTGCCAGCAGCTTGGGGGCGTTAACAGGAGAAAAACTGTTTTTT. Translation gives CASSLGALTGEKLFF.

This clonotype was counted at least ten times. The J gene is TRBJ1-1, the V gene TRBV27; D gene uncertain. CDR1 is MNHEY and CDR2 is SMNVEV in the germline V gene (reference sequence). Trimming removed 3 bases from V and 6 bases from J, with 11 bases in between. The CDR3 is 13 amino acids. The CDR3 nucleotides are TGTGCCAGCAGTTTCTCGACTTTCGCTGAAGCTTTCTTT. Residues: CASSFSTFAEAFF.

This clonotype was found many times. Here the CDR3 reads CSARNRGYPEAFF. CDR3 nucleotide sequence: TGCAGTGCTAGAAATCGGGGCTACCCTGAAGCTTTCTTT. The V call is TRBV20-1, the J call TRBJ1-1; weak D call: TRBD1 (5 bases). The V gene's germline CDR1 is DFQATT and CDR2 SNEGSKA (reference sequence). This CDR3 is built from 13 residues. V was shortened by 2 bases and J by 6 bases, with 13 bases between the two germline ends.

CDR3 amino acids: CASSQGLPSEVAFF. CDR3 DNA sequence: TGTGCCAGCAGCCAGGGACTTCCCTCCGAGGTGGCTTTCTTT. This chain connects TRBV5-6 to TRBJ1-1; TRBD1 might be the D (5 bases). V lost 4 bases and J lost 11, with 21 bases in between. This CDR3 is built from 14 residues. Germline V gives CDR1 SGHDT, CDR2 YYEEEE.